These 28 T cell receptor beta chains came from one sample sequenced in a study of T cell responses to AZD1222 COVID-19 vaccine. Data came from immunoSEQ multiplex PCR; TCRdb stores just in-frame clones and leaves some out. This sample yields about 150,000 clones, of which approximately 85% are seen a single time; roughly 7.3% belongs to the top ten. Specimen: peripheral blood, collected on day 0 of AZD1222 vaccination. Receptors originate from an adult in good health.

CDR3 amino acids: CASSLLQGSGELFF. CDR3 DNA sequence: TGTGCCAGCAGTTTATTACAGGGCTCGGGGGAGCTGTTTTTT. The J gene is TRBJ2-2, the V gene TRBV27, with a weak D call TRBD1 (6 bases). CDR1 is MNHEY, CDR2 SMNVEV, per germline (reference sequence). This CDR3 has 14 amino acids. Trimming took 1 base from V and 8 from J, leaving 11 bases between them.

The rearrangement joins TRBV6-2 or TRBV6-3 to TRBJ2-7, with 7 bases that match TRBD1. This CDR3 has 12 amino acids. The germline gives CDR1 MNHEY, CDR2 SVGEGT. V lost 5 bases, J lost 3 bases, and 1 base stayed unmatched. CDR3 region: CASSDRVYEQYF. The CDR3 DNA sequence: TGTGCCAGCAGTGACAGGGTCTACGAGCAGTACTTC.

This chain joins TRBV24-1 and TRBJ2-1; TRBD2 agrees at 9 bases. Losses at the gene ends were 7 bases for V and 8 bases for J; bases not matched to a gene: 11. The CDR3 runs to 15 residues. Germline CDR1 and CDR2: KGHDR and SFDVKD. CDR3: CATSPGLARGDEQFF. In DNA, the CDR3 is TGTGCCACCAGCCCGGGACTAGCCCGTGGGGATGAGCAGTTCTTC.

J is TRBJ2-2 and V is TRBV2; 10 positions match TRBD2. CDR1 is SNHLY and CDR2 is FYNNEI in the germline V gene. This CDR3 spans 18 amino acids. V lost 4 bases, J lost 3 bases, and 11 bases stayed unmatched. The CDR3 DNA reads TGTGCCAGCAGTGCAGGACTAGCGGTAGCGGGGCACACCGGGGAGCTGTTTTTT. Translated: CASSAGLAVAGHTGELFF. Using reference TRBV2 and TRBJ2-2 for the parts outside the CDR3, the full variable domain is EPEVTQTPSHQVTQMGQEVILRCVPISNHLYFYWYRQILGQKVEFLVSFYNNEISEKSEIFDDQFSVERPDGSNFTLKIRSTKLEDSAMYFCASSAGLAVAGHTGELFFGEGSRLTVL.

The V gene is TRBV5-1, the J gene TRBJ1-3; TRBD1 might be the D (5 bases). Trimming stripped 2 bases from V and 1 base from J, with 13 bases between. The CDR3 is 16 residues long. In germline, CDR1 is SGHRS, CDR2 YFSETQ. As DNA, the CDR3 is TGCGCCAGCAGCTTTGGCCCGGGGCTGTCTGGAAACACCATATATTTT. It codes for CASSFGPGLSGNTIYF.

This chain joins TRBV10-2 and TRBJ2-2; D might be TRBD1 (5 bases). Germline values: CDR1 WSHSY, CDR2 SAAADI. V lost 4 bases, J lost 3 bases, and 12 bases lay in between. The CDR3 is made up of 15 amino acids. CDR3 bases: TGCGCCAGCAGTGGTGCACAGGTTTACACCGGGGAGCTGTTTTTT. Its protein is CASSGAQVYTGELFF.

This clone has a single count. The rearrangement uses TRBV28 and TRBJ1-1; TRBD1 aligns across 10 bases. Trimming at V came to 6 bases and at J to 4 bases, leaving 14 bases not matched to a gene. This CDR3 contains 17 residues. Germline V gene sequence: CDR1 MDHEN, CDR2 SYDVKM. The CDR3 loop is CASRGPPGTGDGTEAFF. The CDR3 DNA reads as TGTGCCAGCAGAGGGCCTCCCGGGACAGGGGACGGCACTGAAGCTTTCTTT.

V gene TRBV11-3 combines with J gene TRBJ2-1; 10 positions agree with TRBD2. Germline V gene sequence: CDR1 SGHNT, CDR2 YENEEA. The length of the CDR3 is 14 residues. V lost 5 bases, J lost 6 bases, and 4 bases stayed unmatched. CDR3 coding DNA: TGTGCCAGCAGCCCCAGCGGGGGGGGCAATGAGCAGTTCTTC. Protein product: CASSPSGGGNEQFF.

V is TRBV9 and J is TRBJ2-3; 9 bases agree with TRBD2. V was pared by 0 bases and J by 3 bases, with 5 bases of the junction left unmatched. Germline assignment: CDR1 SGDLS and CDR2 YYNGEE. This CDR3 has 16 residues. CDR3 sequence (DNA): TGTGCCAGCAGCGTAGTATCAGCGGGAGGAACAGATACGCAGTATTTT. It specifies CASSVVSAGGTDTQYF.

The chain uses TRBV10-3 and TRBJ1-5; D remains ambiguous. CDR1 ENHRY and CDR2 SYGVKD come from the germline V gene. The CDR3 loop spans 14 amino acids. The V gene lost 0 bases and the J gene lost 11 bases, with 14 bases spanning the gap. CDR3 nucleotides: TGTGCCATCAGTGAGTCGCGTGGGCCTTGGGCCCAGCATTTT. Translating gives CAISESRGPWAQHF.

This clone turned up a few times. The rearrangement joins TRBV18 to TRBJ1-4; a weak D match, TRBD1 (5 bases). Germline V CDR1 and CDR2: KGHSH, LQKENI. CDR3 length: 15 residues. Trimming took off 3 bases at V and 8 bases at J, with 16 bases between the two ends. The CDR3 loop reads CASSPFGQGGEKLFF. The CDR3 DNA reads TGTGCCAGCTCACCCTTCGGGCAGGGCGGCGAAAAACTGTTTTTT.

The chain carries TRBV27 and TRBJ2-1; tentative D call: TRBD1 (5 bases). In germline, CDR1 is MNHEY, CDR2 SMNVEV (reference sequence). V lost 6 bases and J 7 bases, leaving 19 bases between the germline ends. The CDR3 has 15 residues. CDR3 sequence (DNA): TGTGCCAGCAGACTATCTGGTGGGCACAGGAATGAGCAGTTCTTC. Its translation is CASRLSGGHRNEQFF.

This chain joins TRBV18 and TRBJ2-3; D gene uncertain. This CDR3 is 13 amino acids long. The ends were cut back, 4 bases at V and 5 bases at J, with 10 bases in the middle. CDR1 and CDR2 from the germline V gene are KGHSH and LQKENI. CDR3 DNA: TGTGCCAGCTCACGCGGTGAAGGAGATACGCAGTATTTT. It translates to CASSRGEGDTQYF.

This chain links TRBV5-1 with TRBJ2-3; 8 bases agree with TRBD2. The CDR3 totals 15 residues. Germline values: CDR1 SGHRS, CDR2 YFSETQ. V gave up 4 bases and J gave up 2 bases; unmatched junction bases: 6. CDR3 in amino acids: CASSLAGGFTDTQYF. CDR3 sequence (DNA): TGCGCCAGCAGCCTGGCGGGGGGCTTCACAGATACGCAGTATTTT. Looking up the rest from reference TRBV5-1 and TRBJ2-3 gives the full variable domain: KAGVTQTPRYLIKTRGQQVTLSCSPISGHRSVSWYQQTPGQGLQFLFEYFSETQRNKGNFPGRFSGRQFSNSRSEMNVSTLELGDSALYLCASSLAGGFTDTQYFGPGTRLTVL.

The chain employs TRBV19 and TRBJ1-1; 8 positions agree with TRBD1. The CDR3 totals 13 residues. CDR1 and CDR2 from the germline V gene are LNHDA and SQIVND (reference sequence). Germline trimming cut 5 bases from V and 10 bases from J; bases unmatched to any gene: 9. The CDR3 DNA reads as TGTGCCAGTAGTCAGGGGGCGCCGGGAGCAGCTTTCTTT. Protein: CASSQGAPGAAFF. Supplemented by reference TRBV19 and TRBJ1-1, the full variable domain reads DGGITQSPKYLFRKEGQNVTLSCEQNLNHDAMYWYRQDPGQGLRLIYYSQIVNDFQKGDIAEGYSVSREKKESFPLTVTSAQKNPTAFYLCASSQGAPGAAFFGQGTRLTVV.

The chain links TRBV27 to TRBJ2-1; 8 positions agree with TRBD1. The ends lost 6 bases at V and 6 bases at J; junction bases unmatched: 16. This CDR3 comprises 17 residues. Germline loops: CDR1 MNHEY, CDR2 SMNVEV (reference sequence). CDR3 in DNA: TGTGCCAGCAGGCTGACAGGGGCCTCTACCTTCTTCAATGAGCAGTTCTTC. This sequence encodes CASRLTGASTFFNEQFF.

This chain links TRBV27 with TRBJ1-3; no reliable D call. Germline CDR1 is MNHEY and CDR2 is SMNVEV (reference sequence). This CDR3 is 16 amino acids long. V was trimmed by 5 bases and J by 2 bases, leaving 16 bases between them. The CDR3 protein is CASSPLPRRAGNTIYF. The CDR3 DNA sequence: TGTGCCAGCAGTCCCCTTCCCCGGAGGGCTGGAAACACCATATATTTT.

The chain couples TRBV6-5 to TRBJ2-3; 9 bases are shared with TRBD1. Trimming cost V 5 bases and J 5 bases; bases outside gene matches: 8. The length of the CDR3 is 15 residues. From germline, CDR1 is MNHEY and CDR2 SVGAGI. CDR3 sequence: CASSPMTGGGDTQYF. CDR3 DNA sequence: TGTGCCAGCAGTCCAATGACAGGGGGAGGAGATACGCAGTATTTT.

V gene TRBV6-5 combines with J gene TRBJ1-1; maybe TRBD1 (5 bases). There are 15 residues in the CDR3. Germline V gene lookup returns CDR1 MNHEY and CDR2 SVGAGI. The V end lost 8 bases, the J end lost 3 bases, and 19 bases lay between the germline ends. CDR3 residues: CASLIIWGGDTEAFF. In nucleotides, the CDR3 is TGTGCCAGCTTAATCATCTGGGGGGGGGACACTGAAGCTTTCTTT.

This clone was seen only once. This chain links TRBV29-1 with TRBJ2-5; the D gene is possibly TRBD1 (7 bases). The CDR3 is 13 amino acids. Germline CDR1 and CDR2: SQVTM and ANQGSEA. The V gene lost 6 bases and the J gene lost 4 bases, with 15 bases spanning the gap. The CDR3 region has the DNA TGCAGCGTCAGACAGGGAGGTGGAGAGACCCAGTACTTC. Its protein product is CSVRQGGGETQYF. Looking up the rest from reference TRBV29-1 and TRBJ2-5 gives the full variable domain: SAVISQKPSRDICQRGTSLTIQCQVDSQVTMMFWYRQQPGQSLTLIATANQGSEATYESGFVIDKFPISRPNLTFSTLTVSNMSPEDSSIYLCSVRQGGGETQYFGPGTRLLVL.

This clone appeared a single time. Additional DNA sequences in this sample encode the identical CDR3. J is TRBJ2-7 and V is TRBV18; D is undetermined. CDR1 and CDR2 (germline): KGHSH, LQKENI. The CDR3 runs to 12 residues. The V and J ends lost 1 base and 0 bases respectively, with 1 base between them. The CDR3: CASSPRSYEQYF. In nucleotides, the CDR3 is TGTGCCAGCTCACCACGCTCCTACGAGCAGTACTTC.

The gene calls are TRBV12-3 or TRBV12-4 and TRBJ1-1; no clear D gene. V lost 2 bases, J lost 1 base, and 5 bases lay in between. CDR3 length equals 13 residues. CDR3 residues: CASSLRANTEAFF. CDR3 bases: TGTGCCAGCAGTTTAAGGGCGAACACTGAAGCTTTCTTT.

This rearrangement joins TRBV2 to TRBJ1-6; TRBD1 aligns across 10 bases. The CDR3 covers 14 residues. V lost 4 bases and J lost 10; bases outside the gene matches: 4. Germline CDR1 SNHLY, CDR2 FYNNEI. The CDR3 protein is CASSGQGAGSPLHF. The CDR3 DNA follows: TGTGCCAGCAGTGGACAGGGGGCTGGGTCACCCCTCCACTTT.

The chain joins TRBV15 to TRBJ2-1; TRBD2 matches 7 bases. Germline CDR1 LNHNV, CDR2 YYDKDF (reference sequence). The CDR3 has 15 residues. V gave up 0 bases and J gave up 8 bases; unmatched junction bases: 7. The CDR3 coding sequence is TGTGCCACCAGCAGAGATGGGGGGGTTTTCGATGAGCAGTTCTTC. Translating it yields CATSRDGGVFDEQFF.

The chain links TRBV5-1 to TRBJ2-1, with D unresolved. Germline V lookup: CDR1 SGHRS, CDR2 YFSETQ. The CDR3 is made up of 15 amino acids. Trimming took 2 bases from V and 4 from J, leaving 13 bases between them. As DNA, the CDR3 is TGCGCCAGCAGCTTCCCTACAGCCCCATACAATGAGCAGTTCTTC. This translates into CASSFPTAPYNEQFF.

The chain uses TRBV3-1 (or the pseudogene TRBV3-2) and TRBJ1-2; D unclear. V lost 0 bases and J 7 bases, leaving 15 bases between the germline ends. The CDR3 loop spans 15 amino acids. Germline loops: CDR1 LGHDT, CDR2 YNNKEL (reference sequence). The CDR3 sequence: CASSQDWGTISGYTF. The DNA for the CDR3 is TGTGCCAGCAGCCAAGACTGGGGAACCATTTCTGGCTACACCTTC.

The V and J genes are TRBV9 and TRBJ2-5, with D unresolved. Germline V gene sequence: CDR1 SGDLS, CDR2 YYNGEE. The CDR3 is 13 residues long. Trimming pared 2 bases from V and 2 bases from J, leaving 7 bases between. Here the CDR3 reads CASSVSGQETQYF. CDR3 DNA sequence: TGTGCCAGCAGCGTTTCCGGGCAAGAGACCCAGTACTTC.

The V call is TRBV4-1, the J call TRBJ1-5; D gene uncertain. The CDR3 covers 12 residues. Germline V lookup: CDR1 MGHRA, CDR2 YSYEKL. V was shortened by 0 bases and J by 7 bases, with 4 bases between the two germline ends. The CDR3 DNA reads TGCGCCAGCAGCCAAGATGGGCAGCCCCAGCATTTT. Protein product: CASSQDGQPQHF.